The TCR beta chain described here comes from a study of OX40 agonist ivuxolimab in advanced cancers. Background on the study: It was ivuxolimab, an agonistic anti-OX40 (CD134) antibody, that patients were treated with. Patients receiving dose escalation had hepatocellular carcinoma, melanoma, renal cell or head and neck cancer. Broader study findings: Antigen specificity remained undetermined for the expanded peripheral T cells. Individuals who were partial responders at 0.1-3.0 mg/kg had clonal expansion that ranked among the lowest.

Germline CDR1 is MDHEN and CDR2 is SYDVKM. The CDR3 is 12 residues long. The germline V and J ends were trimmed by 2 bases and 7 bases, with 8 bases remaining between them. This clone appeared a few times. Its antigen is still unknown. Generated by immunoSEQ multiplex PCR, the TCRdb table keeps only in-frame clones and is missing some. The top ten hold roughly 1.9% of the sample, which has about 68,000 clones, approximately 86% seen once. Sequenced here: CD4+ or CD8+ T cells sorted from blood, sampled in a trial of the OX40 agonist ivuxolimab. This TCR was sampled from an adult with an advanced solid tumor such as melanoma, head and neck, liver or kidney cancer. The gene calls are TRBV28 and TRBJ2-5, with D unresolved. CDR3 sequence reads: CASSLPQWTQYF. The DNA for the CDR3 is TGTGCCAGCAGTTTACCCCAATGGACCCAGTACTTC.